A single sample is the source of the 25 T cell receptor beta chains below, sequenced in a study (dated by TCRdb to about 2015). Libraries were constructed by 5' RACE. Sequenced using an Illumina MiSeq. TCRdb trimmed the raw reads at Q25, called clones with MiXCR and kept productive beta chains. Every distinct CDR3 protein forms one entry, paired with its most common genes and DNA. This sample is represented by about 57,000 distinct CDR3 sequences; 28% of them were singletons. The top ten constitute roughly 3.3% of the sample. Sequencing was done on a sample of tumor-infiltrating memory CD4+ T cells sorted from the breast tumor. According to the study, the label for this sample's cell subset or site signals: memory CD4+ T cells, CD4+CD45RO+CD25-. The receptors were sampled from a female donor with breast cancer.

This clonotype has ten or more counts. The chain joins TRBV28 to TRBJ1-6, with a possible D match to TRBD1 (5 bases). This CDR3 has 15 residues. CDR1 and CDR2 (germline): MDHEN, SYDVKM. V was shortened by 2 bases and J by 13 bases, with 18 bases between the two germline ends. This CDR3 reads CASSLQATALGPLHF. CDR3 coding DNA: TGTGCCAGCAGTTTACAGGCGACAGCCTTAGGTCCCCTCCACTTT.

This clonotype has more than one count but fewer than ten. At one of its ends the junction is not consistent with the germline gene, which may arise from a read error. The chain uses TRBV5-1 and TRBJ2-6, with 7 bases identical to TRBD1. The germline V gene has CDR1 SGHRS and CDR2 YFSETQ. This CDR3 contains 16 residues. CDR3 loop: CASSLTGEPGANVLAF. The CDR3 DNA follows: TGCGCCAGCAGCTTAACAGGGGAGCCCGGGGCCAACGTCCTGGCTTTC.

This clonotype was found many times. The chain employs TRBV12-3 or TRBV12-4 and TRBJ2-1; 7 bases align to TRBD1. This CDR3 is built from 15 residues. The trim removed 3 bases at V and 5 bases at J, leaving 7 bases unmatched. The CDR3 coding sequence is TGTGCCAGCAGTTTTAGGACAGGCACCGACAATGAGCAGTTCTTC. This gives the protein CASSFRTGTDNEQFF.

This clonotype showed up just a few times. The V call is TRBV11-2, the J call TRBJ2-1; D is unresolved. The CDR3 has 12 amino acids. V lost 1 base to trimming and J lost 9 bases, with 7 bases between them. The germline gives CDR1 SGHAT, CDR2 FQNNGV. DNA of the CDR3: TGTGCCAGCAGCTTAGCGGGCACTGAGCAGTTCTTC. As protein: CASSLAGTEQFF.

V is TRBV2 and J is TRBJ2-3, with D unresolved. The germline V and J ends were trimmed by 2 bases and 5 bases, with 8 bases remaining between them. Looked up from germline, CDR1 is SNHLY and CDR2 is FYNNEI. CDR3 length: 13 amino acids. The DNA of the CDR3 is TGTGCCAGCAGTGAACTAGATGTAGATACGCAGTATTTT. This gives the protein CASSELDVDTQYF. Looking up the rest from reference TRBV2 and TRBJ2-3 gives the full variable domain: EPEVTQTPSHQVTQMGQEVILRCVPISNHLYFYWYRQILGQKVEFLVSFYNNEISEKSEIFDDQFSVERPDGSNFTLKIRSTKLEDSAMYFCASSELDVDTQYFGPGTRLTVL.

V gene TRBV12-3 or TRBV12-4 combines with J gene TRBJ1-6, with D unresolved. The CDR3 is 13 residues long. Deletions cut 1 base from V and 11 bases from J, with 9 bases between. In nucleotides, the CDR3 is TGTGCCAGCAGTTTAGAGGACCGGGCACCCCTCCACTTT. It encodes CASSLEDRAPLHF.

This clonotype was counted many times. Its ends do not fully match the called genes, so a read error is possible. This chain links TRBV7-7 with TRBJ2-3; no clear D. The CDR3 is made up of 12 amino acids. The germline CDR1 and CDR2 sequences are SSHAT and FNYEAQ (reference sequence). Written as DNA, the CDR3 is TGTGCTAGCAGCCCCGACTCAGATACGCAGTATTTT. Translation: CASSPDSDTQYF.

The chain recombines TRBV9 with TRBJ2-7; D unclear. Per germline, CDR1 SGDLS and CDR2 YYNGEE. This CDR3 is built from 13 residues. Trimming left V 2 bases short and J 6 bases short, with 12 bases between. DNA for the CDR3: TGTGCCAGCAGCGTTACAGCCCCTGGCGAGCAGTACTTC. Translation gives CASSVTAPGEQYF.

This clonotype came up a few times. V and J are TRBV7-2 and TRBJ1-4, with no clear D. Germline values: CDR1 SGHTA, CDR2 FQGNSA. The germline V and J ends were trimmed by 2 bases and 7 bases, with 11 bases remaining between them. This CDR3 region has 14 residues. Here the CDR3 DNA reads TGTGCCAGCAGCTTATTAGGTCCAGGTGAAAAACTGTTTTTT. As protein: CASSLLGPGEKLFF.

This clonotype has only a few counts. For the CDR3, the DNA is TGCAGCGTTGAGATCCACCCCGGGACAGGGGGACTTGCGGGAGGCTACACCTTC. Translation: CSVEIHPGTGGLAGGYTF. The chain joins TRBV29-1 to TRBJ1-2; 11 positions match TRBD1. Looked up from germline, CDR1 is SQVTM and CDR2 is ANQGSEA. The CDR3 is made up of 18 amino acids. V shed 3 bases, J shed 8 bases, and the junction held 20 bases outside the gene matches. The whole variable domain, remainder taken from reference TRBV29-1 and TRBJ1-2, is SAVISQKPSRDICQRGTSLTIQCQVDSQVTMMFWYRQQPGQSLTLIATANQGSEATYESGFVIDKFPISRPNLTFSTLTVSNMSPEDSSIYLCSVEIHPGTGGLAGGYTFGSGTRLTVV.

The chain uses TRBV3-1 and TRBJ1-6, with D unclear. CDR1 and CDR2 from the germline V gene are LGHDT and YNNKEL (reference sequence). V was trimmed by 2 bases and J by 9 bases, leaving 5 bases between them. The length of the CDR3 is 12 residues. CDR3 nucleotides: TGTGCCAGCAGCCAAAAACCTTCACCCCTCCACTTT. This gives the protein CASSQKPSPLHF.

The sample holds a few counts of this clonotype. The genes are TRBV5-1 and TRBJ2-5; TRBD1 is a possible D gene (5 bases). The germline V gene encodes CDR1 SGHRS and CDR2 YFSETQ. This CDR3 has 15 amino acids. V dropped 4 bases and J dropped 1 base, with 14 bases sitting between them. CDR3 in DNA: TGCGCCAGCAGCCCCACAGGTACCGGCCAAGAGACCCAGTACTTC. Its protein is CASSPTGTGQETQYF.

This clonotype occurred a few times. V is TRBV7-9 and J is TRBJ1-3, with D perhaps matching TRBD1 (6 bases). Trimming pared 3 bases from V and 2 bases from J, leaving 8 bases between. Germline V gene lookup returns CDR1 SEHNR and CDR2 FQNEAQ (reference sequence). The CDR3 is 14 amino acids. This CDR3 is CASSFGQPGNTIYF. In DNA form, the CDR3 reads TGTGCCAGCAGCTTCGGACAGCCTGGAAACACCATATATTTT. Based on the CDR3 plus reference TRBV7-9 and TRBJ1-3, the full variable domain is DTGVSQNPRHKITKRGQNVTFRCDPISEHNRLYWYRQTLGQGPEFLTYFQNEAQLEKSRLLSDRFSAERPKGSFSTLEIQRTEQGDSAMYLCASSFGQPGNTIYFGEGSWLTVV.

The chain couples TRBV28 to TRBJ2-1; D call uncertain. V lost 1 base to trimming and J lost 6 bases, with 13 bases between them. Germline assignment: CDR1 MDHEN and CDR2 SYDVKM. The CDR3 runs 15 residues. Here the CDR3 DNA reads TGTGCCAGCAGTTTATTTGCGCTCCGTAGCAATGAGCAGTTCTTC. It yields the protein CASSLFALRSNEQFF. Using reference TRBV28 and TRBJ2-1 for the parts outside the CDR3, the full variable domain is DVKVTQSSRYLVKRTGEKVFLECVQDMDHENMFWYRQDPGLGLRLIYFSYDVKMKEKGDIPEGYSVSREKKERFSLILESASTNQTSMYLCASSLFALRSNEQFFGPGTRLTVL.

There are a few counts of this clonotype. The chain carries TRBV5-1 and TRBJ1-1; D not resolved. The CDR3 spans 13 residues. Germline CDR1 is SGHRS and CDR2 is YFSETQ. Trimming left V 4 bases short and J 1 base short, with 8 bases between. CDR3 sequence reads: CASSEAANTEAFF. The CDR3 DNA is TGCGCCAGCAGCGAGGCAGCGAACACTGAAGCTTTCTTT.

The chain couples TRBV11-2 to TRBJ1-1; TRBD1 agrees at 8 bases. The V and J ends lost 4 bases and 3 bases, in that order; junction bases with no gene match: 1. The germline V gene encodes CDR1 SGHAT and CDR2 FQNNGV. The CDR3 covers 13 residues. CDR3: CASSSQGDTEAFF. CDR3 in DNA: TGTGCCAGCAGCTCACAGGGGGACACTGAAGCTTTCTTT.

The rearrangement joins TRBV29-1 to TRBJ1-1; 8 nucleotides match TRBD1. Germline assignment: CDR1 SQVTM and CDR2 ANQGSEA. This CDR3 has 14 amino acids. The trim removed 6 bases at V and 5 bases at J, leaving 11 bases unmatched. The CDR3 sequence is CSVITSGGPTEAFF. The CDR3 DNA is TGCAGCGTCATCACCTCAGGGGGCCCAACTGAAGCTTTCTTT.

The chain joins TRBV5-1 to TRBJ2-7; D is undetermined. This CDR3 comprises 15 residues. V was clipped by 3 bases and J by 0 bases, with 13 bases between them. The germline gives CDR1 SGHRS, CDR2 YFSETQ. The CDR3 reads CASSSTSGDSYEQYF. The CDR3 DNA follows: TGCGCCAGCAGCTCCACTTCAGGTGACTCCTACGAGCAGTACTTC.

This chain links TRBV29-1 with TRBJ2-1; either TRBD1 or TRBD2 may fit D (5 bases each). The CDR3 loop spans 13 amino acids. The germline V gene encodes CDR1 SQVTM and CDR2 ANQGSEA. Trimming cost V 4 bases and J 0 bases, with 7 bases left between them. CDR3 bases: TGCAGCGTTGGGGGGAACTCCTACAATGAGCAGTTCTTC. Its protein is CSVGGNSYNEQFF.

The rearrangement uses TRBV5-6 and TRBJ1-2, with 9 bases lining up with TRBD1. With V trimmed by 2 bases and J by 6 bases, 2 bases remained unmatched. The CDR3 has 13 amino acids. Germline loops: CDR1 SGHDT, CDR2 YYEEEE. CDR3 DNA: TGTGCCAGCAGCTTCTGGACAGGGGATGGCTACACCTTC. It yields the protein CASSFWTGDGYTF.

This rearrangement joins TRBV7-2 to TRBJ2-1; a weak D match, TRBD2 (5 bases). V lost 3 bases and J 2 bases, leaving 11 bases between the germline ends. CDR3 size: 15 residues. The germline V gene encodes CDR1 SGHTA and CDR2 FQGNSA. Written as DNA, the CDR3 is TGTGCCAGCAGCTTCAATAGCGCAACCTACAATGAGCAGTTCTTC. Amino acids: CASSFNSATYNEQFF.

This sequence joins TRBV7-3 and TRBJ2-3; no clear D gene. V was pared by 5 bases and J by 0 bases, with 15 bases between. This CDR3 spans 16 amino acids. Germline lookup yields CDR1 SGHTA and CDR2 FQGTGA. CDR3 sequence: CASSPTGLSSTDTQYF. The CDR3 DNA sequence: TGTGCCAGCAGCCCCACGGGTCTATCTAGCACAGATACGCAGTATTTT.

V usage is TRBV28 and J usage is TRBJ2-7; D is unresolved. Germline V lookup: CDR1 MDHEN, CDR2 SYDVKM. Between the trimmed V and J ends, which lost 5 bases and 7 bases, there was a span of 6 bases. The CDR3 is 10 amino acids. The CDR3 sequence is CASSRWEQYF. The CDR3 DNA sequence: TGTGCCAGCAGTCGTTGGGAGCAGTACTTC.

The chain links TRBV2 to TRBJ2-7, with D perhaps matching TRBD1 (5 bases). There are 13 residues in the CDR3. CDR1 SNHLY and CDR2 FYNNEI come from the germline V gene. Trimming removed 7 bases at V and 2 bases at J, with 12 bases between. The CDR3 coding sequence is TGTGCCAGCACTCTCTTAGGGGCCTACGAGCAGTACTTC. Translating gives CASTLLGAYEQYF.

This clonotype was seen a single time. Since no conserved phenylalanine or tryptophan closes the CDR3, a read error is the likely cause. The chain links TRBV7-8 to TRBJ1-5; the D is unclear. Germline assignment: CDR1 SGHVS and CDR2 FQNEAQ. The CDR3 has 16 amino acids. V was shortened by 4 bases and J by 0 bases, with 13 bases between the two germline ends. The DNA for the CDR3 is TGTGCCAGCAGCTCCCCCCTTGGCCATAGCAATCAGCCCCAGCATTCT. Encoded protein: CASSSPLGHSNQPQHS.